The 16 T cell receptor beta chains below come from one sample, sequenced in a study of T-cell memory formation after mild COVID-19. Using its own MiXCR run on the 5' RACE reads, TCRdb lists one record per CDR3 protein. The sample yields some 320,000 distinct CDR3 sequences, roughly an eighth seen once. Input material: PBMCs or a T cell subset sorted from them (not recorded which). The source is a man between 18 and 35 years old who had mild COVID-19 (a few samples of this study predate the infection). Cell type and time point are not known.

The chain joins TRBV6-5 to TRBJ2-3, with D perhaps TRBD1 (6 bases). Trimming cost V 6 bases and J 5 bases, with 9 bases left between them. In germline, CDR1 is MNHEY, CDR2 SVGAGI. CDR3 length: 12 residues. The CDR3 is CASRQGLDTQYF. The CDR3 nucleotides are TGTGCCAGCAGACAGGGTTTAGATACGCAGTATTTT.

The CDR3 DNA reads TGCGCCAGCAGCCCGCAGACGCCGGAGGTTGATGGAAACACCATATATTTT. Residues: CASSPQTPEVDGNTIYF. V is TRBV5-1 and J is TRBJ1-3; D gene unclear. Germline V CDR1 and CDR2: SGHRS, YFSETQ. V was pared by 4 bases and J by 3 bases, with 20 bases between. This CDR3 is 17 amino acids long.

This clonotype was observed a handful of times. V usage is TRBV19 and J usage is TRBJ1-2, with D possibly TRBD1 on 6 matching bases. The CDR3 totals 13 residues. V was shortened by 5 bases and J by 6 bases, with 13 bases between the two germline ends. Germline V gene sequence: CDR1 LNHDA, CDR2 SQIVND (reference sequence). CDR3 loop: CASSPDRVDGYTF. DNA of the CDR3: TGTGCCAGTAGTCCGGACAGAGTCGATGGCTACACCTTC.

This clonotype was counted between two and nine times. J is TRBJ2-1 and V is TRBV4-1, with D possibly TRBD2 on 5 matching bases. Germline V gives CDR1 MGHRA, CDR2 YSYEKL. The CDR3 is 15 amino acids. The germline V and J ends were trimmed by 4 bases and 0 bases, with 10 bases remaining between them. The CDR3 DNA reads TGCGCCAGCAGCCGCTATACTAGCTCCTACAATGAGCAGTTCTTC. The encoded protein is CASSRYTSSYNEQFF.

This chain uses TRBV27 with TRBJ2-6; D call uncertain. CDR1 and CDR2 from the germline V gene are MNHEY and SMNVEV (reference sequence). This CDR3 contains 16 residues. Deletions cut 6 bases from V and 7 bases from J, with 19 bases between. CDR3 sequence: CASSLVDPGLANVLTF. In DNA form, the CDR3 reads TGTGCCAGCAGCTTAGTGGACCCTGGCTTAGCCAACGTCCTGACTTTC.

This clonotype showed up just a few times. This chain links TRBV4-2 with TRBJ1-5; no clear D. Germline CDR1 and CDR2: LGHNA and YNFKEQ. CDR3 length equals 14 residues. Trimming took off 4 bases at V and 2 bases at J, with 9 bases between the two ends. The CDR3: CASSRQDGNQPQHF. DNA for the CDR3: TGTGCCAGCAGCCGCCAGGACGGCAATCAGCCCCAGCATTTT.

This clonotype was counted at least ten times. The chain joins TRBV7-2 to TRBJ2-5; D is ambiguous. Deletions cut 1 base from V and 5 bases from J, with 8 bases between. The CDR3 extends over 13 amino acids. Germline values: CDR1 SGHTA, CDR2 FQGNSA. CDR3 sequence: CASSLDPLETQYF. The DNA for the CDR3 is TGTGCCAGCAGCTTAGATCCCTTGGAGACCCAGTACTTC. Combining the CDR3 with reference TRBV7-2 and TRBJ2-5 gives the whole variable domain GAGVSQSPSNKVTEKGKDVELRCDPISGHTALYWYRQSLGQGLEFLIYFQGNSAPDKSGLPSDRFSAERTGGSVSTLTIQRTQQEDSAVYLCASSLDPLETQYFGPGTRLLVL.

The genes are TRBV6-5 and TRBJ1-3; the D gene is possibly TRBD1 (5 bases). Trimming took off 5 bases at V and 2 bases at J, with 7 bases between the two ends. CDR3 length equals 13 residues. Germline CDR1 MNHEY, CDR2 SVGAGI. The CDR3 loop is CASSPGTGNTIYF. The CDR3, as DNA: TGTGCCAGCAGTCCAGGGACTGGAAACACCATATATTTT.

This clonotype appeared once. V usage is TRBV3-1 and J usage is TRBJ1-3, with unresolved D. The germline V and J ends were trimmed by 3 bases and 2 bases, with 5 bases remaining between them. The CDR3 extends over 13 amino acids. Looked up from germline, CDR1 is LGHDT and CDR2 is YNNKEL (reference sequence). The CDR3 spells CASSQAAGNTIYF. The CDR3, as DNA: TGTGCCAGCAGCCAGGCGGCTGGAAACACCATATATTTT.

This clonotype showed up just a few times. The gene calls are TRBV25-1 and TRBJ1-5; TRBD1 is a possible D gene (5 bases). CDR1 and CDR2 from the germline V gene are MGHDK and SYGVNS. The CDR3 sequence is 15 residues long. V was clipped by 2 bases and J by 2 bases, with 10 bases between them. In nucleotides, the CDR3 is TGTGCCAGCAGTGAAGGGGGGTTCGGCAATCAGCCCCAGCATTTT. Protein: CASSEGGFGNQPQHF.

This clonotype was seen at least ten times. The chain joins TRBV27 to TRBJ1-4; a possible D gene is TRBD1 (6 bases). The CDR3 runs to 15 residues. Trimming took off 6 bases at V and 8 bases at J, with 19 bases between the two ends. CDR1 is MNHEY and CDR2 is SMNVEV in the germline V gene (reference sequence). The CDR3 coding sequence is TGTGCCAGCAGCCTACCACAGGGAGTGGAGGAAAAACTGTTTTTT. This encodes CASSLPQGVEEKLFF.

This clonotype was seen a few times. The chain combines TRBV4-3 with TRBJ2-3; 8 nucleotides line up with TRBD2. This CDR3 spans 17 amino acids. The junction had 8 bases not matched to a gene; V was cut back by 1 base and J by 2 bases. Germline V gives CDR1 LGHNA, CDR2 YSLEER. This CDR3 is CASSQATTAGVTDTQYF. The CDR3 nucleotides read TGCGCCAGCAGCCAAGCAACCACAGCGGGGGTCACAGATACGCAGTATTTT.

This clonotype occurred a few times. The V and J genes are TRBV6-2 or TRBV6-3 and TRBJ2-7; 8 positions match TRBD2. Germline loops: CDR1 MNHEY, CDR2 SVGEGT. There are 15 residues in the CDR3. V lost 3 bases to trimming and J lost 2 bases; unmatched junction nucleotides: 6. Here the CDR3 reads CASSYGSGDPYEQYV. CDR3 in DNA: TGTGCCAGCAGTTATGGTAGCGGGGACCCCTACGAGCAGTACGTC.

This clonotype was counted a few times. The rearrangement links TRBV14 to TRBJ1-6, with D possibly being TRBD1 (5 bases). Germline V lookup: CDR1 SGHDN, CDR2 FVKESK. Between the trimmed V and J ends, which lost 4 bases and 4 bases, there was a span of 5 bases. The CDR3 has 13 amino acids. The CDR3 DNA reads TGTGCCAGCAGCCGACAGTATAATTCACCCCTCCACTTT. It codes for CASSRQYNSPLHF.

The sample holds a few counts of this clonotype. The rearrangement joins TRBV9 to TRBJ2-3; 7 nucleotides line up with TRBD1. V shed 0 bases, J shed 6 bases, and the junction held 10 bases outside the gene matches. Germline CDR1 reads SGDLS; CDR2 reads YYNGEE. The CDR3 runs to 16 residues. CDR3 DNA: TGTGCCAGCAGCGTAGATAGGGGGCGCGGACGGGATACGCAGTATTTT. Its translation: CASSVDRGRGRDTQYF.

This clonotype appeared once. The V and J genes are TRBV4-2 and TRBJ1-1, with TRBD1 matching over 7 bases. CDR3 size: 15 residues. Germline CDR1 LGHNA, CDR2 YNFKEQ. Losses at the gene ends were 1 base for V and 5 bases for J; bases not matched to a gene: 7. The CDR3 nucleotides are TGTGCCAGCAGCCAAGGTAAGGGGGCGCCGACTGAAGCTTTCTTT. Protein product: CASSQGKGAPTEAFF.